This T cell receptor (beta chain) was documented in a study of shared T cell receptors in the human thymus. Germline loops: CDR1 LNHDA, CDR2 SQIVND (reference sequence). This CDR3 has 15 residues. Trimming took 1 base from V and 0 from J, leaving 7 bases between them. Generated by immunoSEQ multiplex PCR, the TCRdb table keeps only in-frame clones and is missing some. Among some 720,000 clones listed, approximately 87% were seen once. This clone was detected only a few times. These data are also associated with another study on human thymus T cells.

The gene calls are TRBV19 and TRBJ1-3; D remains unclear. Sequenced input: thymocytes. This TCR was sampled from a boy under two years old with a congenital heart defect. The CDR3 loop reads CASSIGASSGNTIYF. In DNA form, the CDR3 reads TGTGCCAGTAGTATAGGGGCAAGCTCTGGAAACACCATATATTTT.